This T cell receptor beta chain originates from a study of T-cell memory formation after mild COVID-19. About the study: TCR clusters showed largely donor specificity.

Study-level results: The study found contracting CD4+ clones mainly in CM and EM and contracting CD8+ clones in EMRA.

Worth noting for this clonotype: The antigen remains unidentified.

The CDR3 sequence is 13 residues long. V lost 0 bases and J 1 base, leaving 3 bases between the germline ends. CDR1 is ENHRY and CDR2 is SYGVKD in the germline V gene. TCR alpha and TCR beta cDNA libraries carrying sample barcodes and UMIs came from 5'RACE with constant-segment primers. TCRdb passed the 5' RACE reads through MiXCR, listing each CDR3 protein once. Found here are around 340,000 distinct CDR3 sequences, around 14% of them singletons; the top ten hold 20% to 25%. This TCR came from a man aged 18 to 29 who had mild COVID-19 (a few samples of this study predate the infection). Cell type and time point are not known. The sample was PBMCs or a T cell subset sorted from them (not recorded which). The rearrangement links TRBV10-3 to TRBJ1-1; D ambiguous. The CDR3 loop reads CAISESGNTEAFF. The CDR3 DNA reads as TGTGCCATCAGTGAGTCTGGGAACACTGAAGCTTTCTTT.